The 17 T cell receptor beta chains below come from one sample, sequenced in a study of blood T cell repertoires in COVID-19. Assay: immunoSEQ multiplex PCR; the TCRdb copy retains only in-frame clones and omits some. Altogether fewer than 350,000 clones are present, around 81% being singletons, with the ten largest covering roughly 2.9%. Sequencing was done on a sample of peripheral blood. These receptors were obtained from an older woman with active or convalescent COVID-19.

The CDR3 DNA reads as TGTGCCAGCAGCTTCATCGAGAGCACAGATACGCAGTATTTT. This gives the protein CASSFIESTDTQYF. The rearrangement uses TRBV7-2 and TRBJ2-3; no clear D. There are 14 residues in the CDR3. Trimming removed 3 bases from V and 0 bases from J, with 7 bases in between. In germline, CDR1 is SGHTA, CDR2 FQGNSA.

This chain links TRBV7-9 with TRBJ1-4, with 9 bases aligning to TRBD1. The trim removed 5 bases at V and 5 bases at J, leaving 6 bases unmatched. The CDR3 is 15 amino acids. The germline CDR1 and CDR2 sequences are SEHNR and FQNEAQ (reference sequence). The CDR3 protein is CASSDRDRENEKLFF. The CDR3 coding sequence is TGTGCCAGCAGCGACCGGGACAGGGAAAATGAAAAACTGTTTTTT.

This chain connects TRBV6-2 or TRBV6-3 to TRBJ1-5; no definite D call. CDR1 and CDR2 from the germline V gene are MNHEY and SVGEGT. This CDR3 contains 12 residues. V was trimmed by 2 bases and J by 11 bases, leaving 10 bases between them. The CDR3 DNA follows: TGTGCCAGCAGTTACCCTTCGCGGGCCCAGCATTTT. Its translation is CASSYPSRAQHF.

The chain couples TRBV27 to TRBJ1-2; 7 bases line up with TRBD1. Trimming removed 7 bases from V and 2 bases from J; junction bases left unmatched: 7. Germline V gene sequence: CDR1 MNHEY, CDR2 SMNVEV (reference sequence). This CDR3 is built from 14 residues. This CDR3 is CASKEGAFNYGYTF. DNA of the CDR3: TGTGCCAGCAAGGAGGGGGCCTTCAACTATGGCTACACCTTC.

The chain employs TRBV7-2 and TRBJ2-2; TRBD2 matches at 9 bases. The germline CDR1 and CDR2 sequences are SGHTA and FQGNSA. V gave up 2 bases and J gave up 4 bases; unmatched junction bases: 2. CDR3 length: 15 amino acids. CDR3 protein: CASSLSSGSTGELFF. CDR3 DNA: TGTGCCAGCAGCTTAAGTAGCGGGAGCACCGGGGAGCTGTTTTTT. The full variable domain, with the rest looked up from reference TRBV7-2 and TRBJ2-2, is GAGVSQSPSNKVTEKGKDVELRCDPISGHTALYWYRQSLGQGLEFLIYFQGNSAPDKSGLPSDRFSAERTGGSVSTLTIQRTQQEDSAVYLCASSLSSGSTGELFFGEGSRLTVL.

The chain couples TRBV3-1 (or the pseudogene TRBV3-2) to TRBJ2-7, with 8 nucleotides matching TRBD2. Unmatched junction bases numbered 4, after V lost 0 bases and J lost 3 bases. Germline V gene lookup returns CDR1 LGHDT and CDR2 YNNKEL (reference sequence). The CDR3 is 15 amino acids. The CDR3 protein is CASSQDIAGNYEQYF. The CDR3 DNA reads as TGTGCCAGCAGCCAAGATATAGCGGGGAACTACGAGCAGTACTTC.

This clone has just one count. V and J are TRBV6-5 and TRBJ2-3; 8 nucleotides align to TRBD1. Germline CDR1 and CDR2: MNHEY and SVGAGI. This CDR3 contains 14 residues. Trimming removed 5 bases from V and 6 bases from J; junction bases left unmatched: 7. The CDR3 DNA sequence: TGTGCCAGCAGTAAAAGGACAGGGCGGGATACGCAGTATTTT. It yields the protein CASSKRTGRDTQYF.

The CDR3 loop is CAWVPTSGVQETQYF. The CDR3 coding sequence is TGTGCCTGGGTCCCGACTAGCGGGGTACAAGAGACCCAGTACTTC. The rearrangement links TRBV30 to TRBJ2-5, with 11 bases lining up with TRBD2. CDR1 GTSNPN and CDR2 SVGIG come from the germline V gene (reference sequence). With V trimmed by 5 bases and J by 2 bases, 7 bases remained unmatched. CDR3 length equals 15 residues.

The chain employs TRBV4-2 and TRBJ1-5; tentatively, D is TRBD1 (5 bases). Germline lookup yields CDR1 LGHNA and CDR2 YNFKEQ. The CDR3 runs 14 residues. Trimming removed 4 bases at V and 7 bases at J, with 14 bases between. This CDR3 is CASSPSDGGQPQHF. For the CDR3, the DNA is TGTGCCAGCAGCCCGTCCGATGGGGGGCAGCCCCAGCATTTT.

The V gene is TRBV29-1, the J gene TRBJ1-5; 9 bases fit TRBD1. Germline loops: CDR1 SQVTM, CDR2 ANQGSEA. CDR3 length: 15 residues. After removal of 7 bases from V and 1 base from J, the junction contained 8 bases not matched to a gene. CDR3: CSAQSGTGSNQPQHF. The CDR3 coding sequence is TGCAGCGCTCAATCCGGGACAGGGAGCAATCAGCCCCAGCATTTT.

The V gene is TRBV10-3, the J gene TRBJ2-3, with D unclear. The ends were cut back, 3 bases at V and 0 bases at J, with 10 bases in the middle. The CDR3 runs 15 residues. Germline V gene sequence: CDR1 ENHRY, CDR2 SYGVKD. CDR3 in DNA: TGTGCCATCAGTGAAGGAGCCACCAGCACAGATACGCAGTATTTT. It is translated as CAISEGATSTDTQYF.

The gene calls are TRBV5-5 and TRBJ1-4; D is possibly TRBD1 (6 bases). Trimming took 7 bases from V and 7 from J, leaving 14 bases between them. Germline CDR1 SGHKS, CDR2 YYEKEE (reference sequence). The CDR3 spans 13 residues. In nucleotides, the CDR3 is TGTGCCAGCTTCCTGACAGGTGCTGAAAAACTGTTTTTT. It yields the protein CASFLTGAEKLFF.

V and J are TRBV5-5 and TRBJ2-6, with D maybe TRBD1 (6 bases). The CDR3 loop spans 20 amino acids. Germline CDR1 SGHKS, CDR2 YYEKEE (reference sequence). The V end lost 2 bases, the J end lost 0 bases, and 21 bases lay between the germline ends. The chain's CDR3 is CASSFYPSGHKNSGANVLTF. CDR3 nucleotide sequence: TGTGCCAGCAGCTTTTATCCGTCGGGACACAAAAACTCTGGGGCCAACGTCCTGACTTTC.

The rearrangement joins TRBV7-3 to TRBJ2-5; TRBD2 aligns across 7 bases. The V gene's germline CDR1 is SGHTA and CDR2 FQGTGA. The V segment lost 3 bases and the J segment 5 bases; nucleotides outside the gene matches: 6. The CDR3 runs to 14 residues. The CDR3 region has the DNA TGTGCCAGCAGCTTTACACTGGGAGGGGAGACCCAGTACTTC. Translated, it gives CASSFTLGGETQYF.

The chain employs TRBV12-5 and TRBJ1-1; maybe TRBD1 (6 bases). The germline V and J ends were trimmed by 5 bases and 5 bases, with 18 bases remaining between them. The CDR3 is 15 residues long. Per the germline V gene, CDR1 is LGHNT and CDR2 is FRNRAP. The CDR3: CASGNLRGAGTEAFF. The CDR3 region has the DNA TGTGCTAGTGGTAACCTCCGGGGGGCGGGAACTGAAGCTTTCTTT.

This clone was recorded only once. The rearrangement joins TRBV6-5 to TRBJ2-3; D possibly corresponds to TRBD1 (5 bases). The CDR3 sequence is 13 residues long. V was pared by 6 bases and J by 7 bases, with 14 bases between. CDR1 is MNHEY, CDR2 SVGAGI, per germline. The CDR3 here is CASSPYRQNTQYF. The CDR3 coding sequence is TGTGCCAGCAGCCCATACCGACAGAATACGCAGTATTTT.

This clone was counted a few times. The CDR3 region is CASQRGDETQYF. The DNA for the CDR3 is TGTGCCAGCCAGCGGGGAGATGAGACCCAGTACTTC. This chain links TRBV7-9 with TRBJ2-5; 7 bases agree with TRBD2. The CDR3 loop spans 12 amino acids. Germline V CDR1 and CDR2: SEHNR, FQNEAQ (reference sequence). With 8 bases clipped from V and 5 bases from J, the junction kept 5 bases outside the gene matches.